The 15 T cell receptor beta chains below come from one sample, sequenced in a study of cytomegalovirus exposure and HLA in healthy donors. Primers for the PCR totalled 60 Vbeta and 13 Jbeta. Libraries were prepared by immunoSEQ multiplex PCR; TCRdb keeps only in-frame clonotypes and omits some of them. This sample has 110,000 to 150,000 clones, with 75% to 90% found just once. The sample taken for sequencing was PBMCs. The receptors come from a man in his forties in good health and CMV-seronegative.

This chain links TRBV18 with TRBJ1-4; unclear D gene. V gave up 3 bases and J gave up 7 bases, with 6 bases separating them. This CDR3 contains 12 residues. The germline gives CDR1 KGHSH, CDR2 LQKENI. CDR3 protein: CASSPTSEKLFF. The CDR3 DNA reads TGTGCCAGCTCACCTACGAGTGAAAAACTGTTTTTT. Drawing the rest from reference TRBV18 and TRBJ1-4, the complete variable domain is NAGVMQNPRHLVRRRGQEARLRCSPMKGHSHVYWYRQLPEEGLKFMVYLQKENIIDESGMPKERFSAEFPKEGPSILRIQQVVRGDSAAYFCASSPTSEKLFFGSGTQLSVL.

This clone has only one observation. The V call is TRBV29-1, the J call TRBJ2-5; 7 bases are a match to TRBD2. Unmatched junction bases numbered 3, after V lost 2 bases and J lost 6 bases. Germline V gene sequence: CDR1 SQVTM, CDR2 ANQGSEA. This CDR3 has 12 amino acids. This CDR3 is CSVEMGGKTQYF. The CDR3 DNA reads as TGCAGCGTTGAAATGGGGGGGAAGACCCAGTACTTC.

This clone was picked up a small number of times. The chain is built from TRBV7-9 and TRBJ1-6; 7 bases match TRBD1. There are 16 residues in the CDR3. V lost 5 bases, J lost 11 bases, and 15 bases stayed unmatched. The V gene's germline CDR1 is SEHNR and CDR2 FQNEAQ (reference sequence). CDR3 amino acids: CASSAPGTAGVPPLHF. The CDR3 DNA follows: TGTGCCAGCAGCGCACCCGGGACAGCCGGGGTACCACCCCTCCACTTT. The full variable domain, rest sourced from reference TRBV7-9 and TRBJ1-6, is DTGVSQNPRHKITKRGQNVTFRCDPISEHNRLYWYRQTLGQGPEFLTYFQNEAQLEKSRLLSDRFSAERPKGSFSTLEIQRTEQGDSAMYLCASSAPGTAGVPPLHFGNGTRLTVT.

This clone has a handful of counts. CDR3 region: CASRDYINEQFF. As DNA, the CDR3 is TGTGCCAGCAGGGACTACATCAATGAGCAGTTCTTC. The V gene is TRBV2, the J gene TRBJ2-1, with D possibly being TRBD2 (6 bases). V was cut by 6 bases and J by 6 bases, with 9 bases left in between. The CDR3 has 12 residues. Germline V lookup: CDR1 SNHLY, CDR2 FYNNEI.

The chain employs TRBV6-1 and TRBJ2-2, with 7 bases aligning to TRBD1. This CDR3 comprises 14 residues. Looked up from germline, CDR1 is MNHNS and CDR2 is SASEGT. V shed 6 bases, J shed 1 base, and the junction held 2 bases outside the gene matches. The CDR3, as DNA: TGTGCCAGCAGGGGACAGTTGAACACCGGGGAGCTGTTTTTT. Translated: CASRGQLNTGELFF.

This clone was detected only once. CDR3 residues: CASSTGLAGGDTQYF. CDR3 sequence (DNA): TGCGCCAGCAGCACGGGACTAGCGGGGGGGGATACGCAGTATTTT. The chain combines TRBV5-1 with TRBJ2-3; the match to TRBD2 covers 16 bases. This CDR3 has 15 amino acids. V lost 4 bases and J lost 6; bases outside the gene matches: 2. Germline CDR1 SGHRS, CDR2 YFSETQ.

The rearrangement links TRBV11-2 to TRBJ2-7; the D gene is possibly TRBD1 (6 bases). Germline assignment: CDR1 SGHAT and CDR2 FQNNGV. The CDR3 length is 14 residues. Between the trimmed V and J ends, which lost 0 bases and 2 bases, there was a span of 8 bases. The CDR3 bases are TGTGCCAGCAGCTTAGAGAGGACAGCCTACGAGCAGTACTTC. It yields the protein CASSLERTAYEQYF.

The CDR3 DNA follows: TGTGCCAGTAGTATAACCGCGGGGAACACTGAAGCTTTCTTT. Translation gives CASSITAGNTEAFF. The chain uses TRBV19 and TRBJ1-1; no definite D call. This CDR3 is 14 amino acids long. V lost 2 bases to trimming and J lost 1 base, with 8 bases between them. From germline, CDR1 is LNHDA and CDR2 SQIVND (reference sequence).

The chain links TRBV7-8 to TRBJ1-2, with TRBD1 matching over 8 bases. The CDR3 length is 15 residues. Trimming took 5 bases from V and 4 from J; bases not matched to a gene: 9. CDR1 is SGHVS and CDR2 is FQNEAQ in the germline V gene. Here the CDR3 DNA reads TGTGCCAGCAGCCCCACCCGACAGGGGACCTATGGCTACACCTTC. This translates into CASSPTRQGTYGYTF.

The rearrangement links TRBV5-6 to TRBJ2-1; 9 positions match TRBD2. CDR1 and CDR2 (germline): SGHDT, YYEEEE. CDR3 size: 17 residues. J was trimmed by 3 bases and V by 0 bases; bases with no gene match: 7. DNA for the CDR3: TGTGCCAGCAGCTTGGTCCTATCTAGCGGGGTCTACAATGAGCAGTTCTTC. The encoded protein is CASSLVLSSGVYNEQFF.

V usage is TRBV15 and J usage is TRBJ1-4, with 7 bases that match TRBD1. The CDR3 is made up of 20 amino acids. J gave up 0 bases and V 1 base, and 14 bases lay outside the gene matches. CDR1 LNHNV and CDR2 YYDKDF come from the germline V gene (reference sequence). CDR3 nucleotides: TGTGCCACCAGCAGAGTTCCGGGACAGCACGAACCCGCAACTAATGAAAAACTGTTTTTT. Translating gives CATSRVPGQHEPATNEKLFF.

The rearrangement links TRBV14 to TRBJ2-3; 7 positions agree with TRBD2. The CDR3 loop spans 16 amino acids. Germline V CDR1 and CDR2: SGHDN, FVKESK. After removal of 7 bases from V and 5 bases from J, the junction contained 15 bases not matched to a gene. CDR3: CASMGSKRGARDTQYF. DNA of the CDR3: TGTGCCAGCATGGGGTCGAAGCGGGGTGCCCGAGATACGCAGTATTTT.

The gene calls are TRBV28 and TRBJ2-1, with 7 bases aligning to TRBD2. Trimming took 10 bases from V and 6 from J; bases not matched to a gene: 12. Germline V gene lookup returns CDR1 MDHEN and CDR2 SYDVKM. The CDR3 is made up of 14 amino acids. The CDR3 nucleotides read TGTGCCACCCTATGGGGGGGGACCGTCAATGAGCAGTTCTTC. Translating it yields CATLWGGTVNEQFF.

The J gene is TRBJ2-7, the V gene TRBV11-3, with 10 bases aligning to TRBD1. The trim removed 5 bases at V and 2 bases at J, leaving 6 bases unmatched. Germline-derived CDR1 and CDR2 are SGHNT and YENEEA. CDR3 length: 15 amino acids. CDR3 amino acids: CASSPDGTGAYEQYF. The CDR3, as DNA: TGTGCCAGCAGCCCGGACGGGACAGGGGCCTACGAGCAGTACTTC.

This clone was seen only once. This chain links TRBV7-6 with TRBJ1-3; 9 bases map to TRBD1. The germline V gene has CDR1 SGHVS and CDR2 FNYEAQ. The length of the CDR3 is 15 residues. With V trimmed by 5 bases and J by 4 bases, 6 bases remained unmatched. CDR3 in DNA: TGTGCCAGCAGCAAAGGACAGGGGTCCGGAAACACCATATATTTT. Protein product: CASSKGQGSGNTIYF.